The T cell receptor beta chain under discussion was sequenced for a study of cytomegalovirus exposure and HLA in healthy donors. Study-level findings and limits: Data from an earlier analysis indicated that most TCR beta V segments were productive either about 87% or about 30% of the time. Analysis performed later showed TCR beta chains linked to HLA being more clonally expanded than equally common others. The authors excluded some V segments, including TRBV6-2 and TRBV6-3, as indistinguishable. Per published reports, the classifier diagnosed cytomegalovirus status with high specificity and sensitivity.

V lost 3 bases and J lost 2, with 20 bases in between. The CDR3 covers 17 residues. CDR1 is SGDLS and CDR2 is YYNGEE in the germline V gene. PCR primers comprised 60 Vbeta and 13 Jbeta primers. Sequencing was performed with immunoSEQ multiplex PCR; in TCRdb, only in-frame clones are kept and a portion is missing. The data show some 170,000 clones, roughly 81% seen once. As regards this clone: What it binds is not known.

This clonotype was sampled from a woman aged 18 to 35 in good health and CMV-seropositive. V gene TRBV9 combines with J gene TRBJ2-5, with D perhaps TRBD2 (6 bases). Sequenced input: PBMCs. The CDR3 bases are TGTGCCAGCAGCGCAAGAGGAGGGGTAGCTTTACAAGAGACCCAGTACTTC. It is translated as CASSARGGVALQETQYF.